A single sample gave rise to the 3 T cell receptor beta chains below, sequenced in a study of blood T cell repertoires in COVID-19 (TCRdb year 2020). The method was the immunoSEQ multiplex PCR assay. TCRdb obtained this table from immuneACCESS and retained in-frame rearrangements with V and J assigned. These tables miss some clones; where compared with another copy, unresolved V genes account for less than half of the shortfall, and the remainder is unexplained. The sample includes around 57,000 clones, with 82% observed a single time. Together, the top ten hold 22% of the sample. The sample comprised peripheral blood. All receptors come from a woman aged 55-75 years with acute or convalescent COVID-19.

V usage is TRBV19 and J usage is TRBJ1-2; unclear D gene. The V end lost 3 bases, the J end lost 0 bases, and 8 bases lay between the germline ends. CDR3 length: 14 residues. The germline V gene encodes CDR1 LNHDA and CDR2 SQIVND (reference sequence). The CDR3 DNA follows: TGTGCCAGTAGTATCCGTATAGCTAACTATGGCTACACCTTC. Translation gives CASSIRIANYGYTF.

The chain joins TRBV7-2 to TRBJ1-6; TRBD1 is a possible D gene (5 bases). The V gene lost 5 bases and the J gene lost 0 bases, with 11 bases spanning the gap. Germline V gene data show CDR1 as SGHTA and CDR2 as FQGNSA. The length of the CDR3 is 16 residues. The CDR3 loop reads CASSRDSDSYNSPLHF. The CDR3 bases are TGTGCCAGCAGCCGTGACAGCGACTCCTATAATTCACCCCTCCACTTT.

V gene TRBV9 combines with J gene TRBJ2-3; D unclear. There are 11 residues in the CDR3. Germline V gene lookup returns CDR1 SGDLS and CDR2 YYNGEE. Trimming took off 3 bases at V and 5 bases at J, with 4 bases between the two ends. The CDR3 reads CASSALDTQYF. The DNA of the CDR3 is TGTGCCAGCAGCGCGTTAGATACGCAGTATTTT.